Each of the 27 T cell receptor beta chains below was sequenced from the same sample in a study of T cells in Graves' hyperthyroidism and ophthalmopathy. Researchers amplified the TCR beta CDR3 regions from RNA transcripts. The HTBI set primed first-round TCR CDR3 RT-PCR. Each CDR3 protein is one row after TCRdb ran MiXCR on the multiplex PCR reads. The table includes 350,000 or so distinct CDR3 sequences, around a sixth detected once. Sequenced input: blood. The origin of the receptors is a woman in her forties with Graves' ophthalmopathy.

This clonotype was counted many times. The CDR3 DNA is TGTGCCAGCAGTTTAGGGCGGGAGCGGGAAAAAAGGGACTACGAGCAGTACTTC. Protein sequence: CASSLGREREKRDYEQYF. The chain combines TRBV12-3 or TRBV12-4 with TRBJ2-7; 7 bases map to TRBD2. CDR3 length: 18 residues. The trim removed 1 base at V and 3 bases at J, leaving 15 bases unmatched.

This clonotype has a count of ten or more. DNA of the CDR3: TGCAGTGCTAGAGGAGGGATTGAGACCCAGTACTTC. Translation: CSARGGIETQYF. This sequence joins TRBV20-1 and TRBJ2-5; D possibly corresponds to TRBD2 (5 bases). Trimming left V 1 base short and J 5 bases short, with 8 bases between. The CDR3 has 12 amino acids. Germline CDR1 reads DFQATT; CDR2 reads SNEGSKA (reference sequence).

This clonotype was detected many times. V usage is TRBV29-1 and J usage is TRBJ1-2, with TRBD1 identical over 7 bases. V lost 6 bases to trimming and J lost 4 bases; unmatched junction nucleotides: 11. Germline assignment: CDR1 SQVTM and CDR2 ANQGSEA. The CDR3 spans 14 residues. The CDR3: CSVAGTAPGYGYTF. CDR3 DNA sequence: TGCAGCGTGGCCGGGACAGCCCCGGGCTATGGCTACACCTTC.

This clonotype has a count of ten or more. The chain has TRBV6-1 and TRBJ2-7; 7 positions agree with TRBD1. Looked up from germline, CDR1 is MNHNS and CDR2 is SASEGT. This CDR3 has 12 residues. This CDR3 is CATTGTDTHSCV. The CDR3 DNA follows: TGTGCCACCACCGGGACAGACACCCACTCCTGTGTC.

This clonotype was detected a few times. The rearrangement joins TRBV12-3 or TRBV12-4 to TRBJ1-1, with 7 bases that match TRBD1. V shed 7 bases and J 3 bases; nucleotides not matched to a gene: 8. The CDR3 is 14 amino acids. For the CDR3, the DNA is TGTGCCAGCACCCTGGGGCAGGGGGACACTGAAGCTTTCTTT. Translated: CASTLGQGDTEAFF.

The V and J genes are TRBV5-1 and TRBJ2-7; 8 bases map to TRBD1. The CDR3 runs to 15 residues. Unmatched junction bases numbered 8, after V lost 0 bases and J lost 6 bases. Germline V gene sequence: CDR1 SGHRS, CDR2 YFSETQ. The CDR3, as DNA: TGCGCCAGCAGCTTGGAAGACAGGGGTGTCGGCGAGCAGTACTTC. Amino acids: CASSLEDRGVGEQYF.

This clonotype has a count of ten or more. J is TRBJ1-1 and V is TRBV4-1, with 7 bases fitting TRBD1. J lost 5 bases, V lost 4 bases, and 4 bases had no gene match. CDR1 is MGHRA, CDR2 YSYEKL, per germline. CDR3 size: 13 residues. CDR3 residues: CASSPDRETEAFF. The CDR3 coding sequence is TGCGCCAGCAGCCCAGACAGGGAGACTGAAGCTTTCTTT.

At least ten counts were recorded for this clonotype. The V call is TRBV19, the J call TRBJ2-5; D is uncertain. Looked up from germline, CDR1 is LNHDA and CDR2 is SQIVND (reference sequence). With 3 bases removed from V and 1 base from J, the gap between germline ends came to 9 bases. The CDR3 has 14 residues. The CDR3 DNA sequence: TGTGCCAGTAGTATTTCGGCAGGCCAAGAGACCCAGTACTTC. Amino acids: CASSISAGQETQYF.

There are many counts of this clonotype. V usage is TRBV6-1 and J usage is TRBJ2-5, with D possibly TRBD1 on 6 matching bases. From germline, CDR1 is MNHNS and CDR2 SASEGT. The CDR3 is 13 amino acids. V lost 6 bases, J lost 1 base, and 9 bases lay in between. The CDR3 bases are TGTGCCAGCAGATCGACAGGCCAAGAGACCCAGTACTTC. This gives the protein CASRSTGQETQYF.

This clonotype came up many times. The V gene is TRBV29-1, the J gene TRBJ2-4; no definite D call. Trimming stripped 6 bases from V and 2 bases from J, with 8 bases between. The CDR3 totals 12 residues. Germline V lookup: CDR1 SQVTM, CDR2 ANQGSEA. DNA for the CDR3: TGCAGCGTCGCCCGACCCAAAAACATTCAGTACTTC. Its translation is CSVARPKNIQYF.

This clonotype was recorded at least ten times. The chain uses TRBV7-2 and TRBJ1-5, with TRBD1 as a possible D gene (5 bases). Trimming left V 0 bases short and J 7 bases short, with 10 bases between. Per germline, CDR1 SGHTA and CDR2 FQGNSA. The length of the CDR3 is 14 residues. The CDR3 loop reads CASSLARGGQPQHF. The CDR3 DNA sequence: TGTGCCAGCAGCTTAGCGAGGGGAGGACAGCCCCAGCATTTT.

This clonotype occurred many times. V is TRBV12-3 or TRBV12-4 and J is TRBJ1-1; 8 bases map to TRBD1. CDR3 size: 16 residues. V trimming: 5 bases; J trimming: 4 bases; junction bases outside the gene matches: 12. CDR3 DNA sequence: TGTGCCAGCAGTCCTTGGACAGGGAAGGTGGTCACTGAAGCTTTCTTT. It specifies CASSPWTGKVVTEAFF.

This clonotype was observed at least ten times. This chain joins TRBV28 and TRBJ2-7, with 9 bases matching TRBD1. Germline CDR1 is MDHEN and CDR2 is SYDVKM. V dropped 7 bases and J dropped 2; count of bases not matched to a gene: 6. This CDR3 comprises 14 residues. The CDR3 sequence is CASNPTGGTYEQYF. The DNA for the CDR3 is TGTGCCAGCAACCCGACAGGGGGTACCTACGAGCAGTACTTC. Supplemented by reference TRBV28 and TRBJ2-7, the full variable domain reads DVKVTQSSRYLVKRTGEKVFLECVQDMDHENMFWYRQDPGLGLRLIYFSYDVKMKEKGDIPEGYSVSREKKERFSLILESASTNQTSMYLCASNPTGGTYEQYFGPGTRLTVT.

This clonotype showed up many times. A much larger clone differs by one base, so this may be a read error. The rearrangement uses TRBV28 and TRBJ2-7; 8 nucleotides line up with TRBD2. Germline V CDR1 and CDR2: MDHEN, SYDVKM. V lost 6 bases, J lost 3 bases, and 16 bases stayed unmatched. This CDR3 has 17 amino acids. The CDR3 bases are TGTGCCAGCAGCTACGGACTAGCCATGCCAACTTACTACGAGCAGTACTTC. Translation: CASSYGLAMPTYYEQYF.

The CDR3 is CASSFGSQTEAFF. CDR3 bases: TGTGCCAGCAGCTTCGGGTCTCAAACTGAAGCTTTCTTT. The chain recombines TRBV11-3 with TRBJ1-1; D unclear. The length of the CDR3 is 13 residues. Trimming shortened V by 3 bases and J by 5 bases, and 10 bases separated the two germline ends. Per germline, CDR1 SGHNT and CDR2 YENEEA.

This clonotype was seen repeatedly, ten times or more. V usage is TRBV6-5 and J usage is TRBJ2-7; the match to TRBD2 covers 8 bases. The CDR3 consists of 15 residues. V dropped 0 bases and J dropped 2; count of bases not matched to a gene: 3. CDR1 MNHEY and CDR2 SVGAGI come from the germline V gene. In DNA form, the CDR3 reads TGTGCCAGCAGTTACTCGGCGGGAGGAACCTACGAGCAGTACTTC. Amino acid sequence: CASSYSAGGTYEQYF.

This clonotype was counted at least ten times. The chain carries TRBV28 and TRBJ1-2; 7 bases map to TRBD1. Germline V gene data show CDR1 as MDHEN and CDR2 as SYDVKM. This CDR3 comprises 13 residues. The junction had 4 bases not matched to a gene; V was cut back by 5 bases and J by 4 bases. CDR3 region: CASSQQGSYGYTF. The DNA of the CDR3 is TGTGCCAGCAGTCAACAGGGGAGCTATGGCTACACCTTC.

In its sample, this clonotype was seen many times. CDR3 nucleotides: TGTGCCTGGAGTCCCGAGAACATTCAGTACTTC. Amino acid sequence: CAWSPENIQYF. The chain carries TRBV30 and TRBJ2-4; the D is unclear. V was pared by 2 bases and J by 7 bases, with 6 bases between. Germline-derived CDR1 and CDR2 are GTSNPN and SVGIG (reference sequence). There are 11 residues in the CDR3.

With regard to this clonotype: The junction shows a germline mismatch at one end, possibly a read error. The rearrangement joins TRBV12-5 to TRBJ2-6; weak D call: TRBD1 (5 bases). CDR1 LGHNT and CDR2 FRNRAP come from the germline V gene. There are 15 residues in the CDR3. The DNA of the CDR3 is TGTGCTAGTGGTTTGCCCTTCTCTGGGGCCAACGTCCTGAGTTTC. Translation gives CASGLPFSGANVLSF.

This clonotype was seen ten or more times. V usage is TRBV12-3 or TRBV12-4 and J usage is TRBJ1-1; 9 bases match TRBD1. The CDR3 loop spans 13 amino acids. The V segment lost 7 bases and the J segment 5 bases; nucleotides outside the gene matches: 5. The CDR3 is CASNLGQGTEAFF. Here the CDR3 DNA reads TGTGCCAGCAACCTGGGACAGGGAACTGAAGCTTTCTTT.

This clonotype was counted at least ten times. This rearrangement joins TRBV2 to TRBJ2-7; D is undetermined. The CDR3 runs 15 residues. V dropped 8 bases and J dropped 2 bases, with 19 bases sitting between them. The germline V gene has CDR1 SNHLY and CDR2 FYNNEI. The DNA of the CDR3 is TGTGCCAGCCGATCCAATTACGCCCCCCCCTACGAGCAGTACTTC. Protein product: CASRSNYAPPYEQYF.

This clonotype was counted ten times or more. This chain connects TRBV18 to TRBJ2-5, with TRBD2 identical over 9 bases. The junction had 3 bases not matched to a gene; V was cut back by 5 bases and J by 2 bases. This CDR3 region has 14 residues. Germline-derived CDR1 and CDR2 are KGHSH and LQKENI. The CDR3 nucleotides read TGTGCCAGCTCAGGACTAGCGCCACAAGAGACCCAGTACTTC. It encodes CASSGLAPQETQYF.

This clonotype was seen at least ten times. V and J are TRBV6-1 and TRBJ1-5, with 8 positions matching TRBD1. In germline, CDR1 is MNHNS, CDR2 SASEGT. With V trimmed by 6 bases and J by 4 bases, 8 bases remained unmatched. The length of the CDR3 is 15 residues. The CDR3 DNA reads TGTGCCAGCAGGGCCGGGACAGGTTGGAATCAGCCCCAGCATTTT. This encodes CASRAGTGWNQPQHF.

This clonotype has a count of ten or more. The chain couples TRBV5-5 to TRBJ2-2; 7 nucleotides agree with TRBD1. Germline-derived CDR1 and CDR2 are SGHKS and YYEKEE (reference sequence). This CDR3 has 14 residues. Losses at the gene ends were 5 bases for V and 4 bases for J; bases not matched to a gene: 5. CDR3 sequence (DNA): TGTGCCAGCAGAACGGGGACAGTCACCGGGGAGCTGTTTTTT. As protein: CASRTGTVTGELFF.

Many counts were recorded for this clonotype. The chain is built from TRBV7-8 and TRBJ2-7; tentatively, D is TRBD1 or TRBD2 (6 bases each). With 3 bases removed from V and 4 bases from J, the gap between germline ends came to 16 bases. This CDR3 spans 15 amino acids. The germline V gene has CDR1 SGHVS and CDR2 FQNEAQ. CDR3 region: CASSLRDTQIYEQYF. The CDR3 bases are TGTGCCAGCAGCTTGCGGGACACCCAGATTTACGAGCAGTACTTC.

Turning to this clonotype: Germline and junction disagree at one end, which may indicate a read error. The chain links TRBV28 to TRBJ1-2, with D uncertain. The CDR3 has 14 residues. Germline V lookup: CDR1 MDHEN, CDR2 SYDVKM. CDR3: CASSQARADYGYNF. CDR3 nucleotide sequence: TGTGCCAGCAGCCAGGCACGGGCGGACTATGGCTACAACTTC.

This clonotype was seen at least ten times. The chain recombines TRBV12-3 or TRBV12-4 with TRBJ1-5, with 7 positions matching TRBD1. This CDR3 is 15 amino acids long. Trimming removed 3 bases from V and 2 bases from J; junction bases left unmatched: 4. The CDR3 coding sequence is TGTGCCAGCAGTTTTGAGGGGGCGGGCAATCAGCCCCAGCATTTT. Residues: CASSFEGAGNQPQHF.